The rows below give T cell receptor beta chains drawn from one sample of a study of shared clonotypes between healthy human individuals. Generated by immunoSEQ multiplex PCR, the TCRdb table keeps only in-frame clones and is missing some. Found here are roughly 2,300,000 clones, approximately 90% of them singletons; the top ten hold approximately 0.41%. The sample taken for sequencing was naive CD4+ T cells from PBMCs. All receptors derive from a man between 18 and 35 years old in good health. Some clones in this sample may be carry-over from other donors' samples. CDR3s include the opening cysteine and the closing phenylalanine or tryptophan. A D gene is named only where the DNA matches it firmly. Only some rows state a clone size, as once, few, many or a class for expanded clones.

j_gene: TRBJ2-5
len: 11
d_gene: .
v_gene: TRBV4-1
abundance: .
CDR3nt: TGCGCCAGCAGCCGAGCGGAGACCCAGTACTTC
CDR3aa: CASSRAETQYF

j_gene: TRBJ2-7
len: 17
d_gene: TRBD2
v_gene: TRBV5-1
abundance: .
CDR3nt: TGCGCCAGCAGCTTGGGACCCGAACGGGGGGAATCCTACGAGCAGTACTTC
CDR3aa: CASSLGPERGESYEQYF

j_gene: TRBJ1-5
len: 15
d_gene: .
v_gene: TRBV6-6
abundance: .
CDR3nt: TGTGCCAGCAGTTACTCATTGAATAGCAATCAGCCCCAGCATTTT
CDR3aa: CASSYSLNSNQPQHF

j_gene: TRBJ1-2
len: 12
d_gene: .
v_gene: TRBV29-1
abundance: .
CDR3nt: TGCAGCGCTTGGGAGGGAGGCTATGGCTACACCTTC
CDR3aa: CSAWEGGYGYTF

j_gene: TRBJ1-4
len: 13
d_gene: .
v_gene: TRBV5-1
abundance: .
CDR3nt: TGCGCCAGCAGCTTGGAGACCGGGGGAAAACTGTTTTTT
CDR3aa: CASSLETGGKLFF

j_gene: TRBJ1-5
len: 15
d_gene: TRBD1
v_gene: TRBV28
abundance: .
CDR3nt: TGTGCCAGCAGCTCGGGACAGGCGAATAATCAGCCCCAGCATTTT
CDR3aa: CASSSGQANNQPQHF

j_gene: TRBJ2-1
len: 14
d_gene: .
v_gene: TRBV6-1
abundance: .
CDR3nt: TGTGCCAGCAGCCGCAGGGCCCCATTCAATGAGCAGTTCTTC
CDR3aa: CASSRRAPFNEQFF

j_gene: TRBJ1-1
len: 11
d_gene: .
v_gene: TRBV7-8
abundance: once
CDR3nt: TGTGCCAGCAGCGGGGGTCCTGAAGCTTTCTTT
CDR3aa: CASSGGPEAFF

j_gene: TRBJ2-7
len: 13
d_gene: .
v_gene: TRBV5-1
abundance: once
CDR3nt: TGCGCCAGCAGCTTGGTCAGCGCGGGAGAGCAGTACTTC
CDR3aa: CASSLVSAGEQYF

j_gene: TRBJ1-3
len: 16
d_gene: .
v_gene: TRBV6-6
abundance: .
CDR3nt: TGTGCCAGCAGTGGGGGGCAGTTATCCTCTGGAAACACCATATATTTT
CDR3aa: CASSGGQLSSGNTIYF